The text below deals with one TCR beta chain. The sample comes from a study of shared T cell receptors in the human thymus. J gave up 2 bases and V 0 bases, and 10 bases lay outside the gene matches. Germline CDR1 is SGHRS and CDR2 is YFSETQ. This CDR3 has 19 amino acids. Assay used: immunoSEQ multiplex PCR; TCRdb lists only in-frame clones, some missing. Of about 660,000 clones in the sample, over 75% are singletons; the top ten hold 0.0095% to 0.012%. The same specimen was also included in a second study, on human thymus T cells. That investigation notes: Resected material from corrective heart surgery provided the thymus tissue analysed. It looked as if thymic and blood repertoires used V and J genes in a biased way.

Sequencing was carried out using thymocytes. This chain uses TRBV5-1 with TRBJ2-5, with 13 bases that match TRBD2. The TCR originated in a boy under two years old with a congenital heart defect. This CDR3 reads CASSLAGLAGATSQETQYF. As DNA, the CDR3 is TGCGCCAGCAGCTTGGCTGGACTAGCGGGAGCGACGAGTCAAGAGACCCAGTACTTC.